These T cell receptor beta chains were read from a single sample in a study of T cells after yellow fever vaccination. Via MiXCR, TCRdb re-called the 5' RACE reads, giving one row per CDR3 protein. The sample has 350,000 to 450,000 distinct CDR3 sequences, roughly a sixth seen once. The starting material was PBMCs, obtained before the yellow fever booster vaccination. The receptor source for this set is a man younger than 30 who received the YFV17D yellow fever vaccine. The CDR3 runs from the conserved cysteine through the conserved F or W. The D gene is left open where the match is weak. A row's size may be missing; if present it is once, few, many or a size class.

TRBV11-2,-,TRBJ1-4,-,CASSLDRAGNEKLFF,TGTGCCAGCAGCTTAGATCGGGCAGGGAATGAAAAACTGTTTTTT
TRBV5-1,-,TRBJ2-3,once,CASIQDDGGQGDTQYF,TGCGCCAGCATTCAAGATGATGGGGGGCAGGGAGATACGCAGTATTTT
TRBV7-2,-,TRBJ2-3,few,CASSFLGVADTQYF,TGTGCCAGCAGCTTCCTGGGGGTGGCAGATACGCAGTATTTT
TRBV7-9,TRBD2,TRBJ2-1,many,CASSYPGGGNEQFF,TGTGCCAGCAGTTACCCCGGGGGAGGGAATGAGCAGTTCTTC
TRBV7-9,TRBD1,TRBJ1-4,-,CASSLAETGGEKLFF,TGTGCCAGCAGCTTAGCAGAGACAGGGGGCGAAAAACTGTTTTTT
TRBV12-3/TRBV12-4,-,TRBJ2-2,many,CASSLLSTSNTGELFF,TGTGCCAGCAGTTTATTATCTACTTCGAACACCGGGGAGCTGTTTTTT
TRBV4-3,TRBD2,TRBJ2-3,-,CASSRGLAGGRSTDTQYF,TGCGCCAGCAGCCGAGGACTAGCGGGGGGCCGGAGCACAGATACGCAGTATTTT
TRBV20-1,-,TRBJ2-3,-,CSARVGASTDTQYF,TGCAGTGCTAGAGTTGGAGCTAGCACAGATACGCAGTATTTT
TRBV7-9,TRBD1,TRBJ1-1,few,CASSGTGLNTEAFF,TGTGCCAGCAGCGGGACAGGCCTGAACACTGAAGCTTTCTTT
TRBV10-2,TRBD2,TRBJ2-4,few,CASSEMRGGLKNIQYF,TGCGCCAGCAGTGAGATGCGGGGGGGCCTCAAAAACATTCAGTACTTC
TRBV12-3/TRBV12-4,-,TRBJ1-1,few,CASSVWGGSMNTEAFF,TGTGCCAGCTCCGTATGGGGGGGATCCATGAACACTGAAGCTTTCTTT
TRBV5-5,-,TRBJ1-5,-,CASSLEDQVSNQPQHF,TGTGCCAGCAGCCTTGAGGATCAGGTTAGCAATCAGCCCCAGCATTTT
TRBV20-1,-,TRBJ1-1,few,CSARDHRQTFRGAFF,TGCAGTGCTAGAGATCATCGACAGACCTTTAGAGGAGCTTTCTTT
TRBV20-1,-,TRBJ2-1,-,CSARDGRGVRNEQFF,TGCAGTGCTAGAGATGGGAGGGGGGTTAGAAATGAGCAGTTCTTC
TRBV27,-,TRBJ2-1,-,CASSFDSNNEQFF,TGTGCCAGCAGTTTTGACAGTAACAATGAGCAGTTCTTC
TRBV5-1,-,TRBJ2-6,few,CASSQGPAGANVLTF,TGCGCCAGCAGCCAGGGACCTGCTGGGGCCAACGTCCTGACTTTC
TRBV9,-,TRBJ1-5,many,CASSIMPNQPQHF,TGTGCCAGCAGTATTATGCCCAATCAGCCCCAGCATTTT
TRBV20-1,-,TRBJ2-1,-,CSAMDASYNEQFF,TGCAGTGCTATGGACGCCTCCTACAATGAGCAGTTCTTC
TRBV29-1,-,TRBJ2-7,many,CSVGNGGHSYEQYF,TGCAGCGTTGGGAACGGGGGTCACTCCTACGAGCAGTACTTC
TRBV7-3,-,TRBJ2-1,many,CASSLMDGEQFF,TGTGCCAGCAGCTTAATGGATGGTGAGCAGTTCTTC
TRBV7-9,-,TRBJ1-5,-,CASSRVGGNQPQHF,TGTGCCAGCAGCCGGGTAGGGGGAAATCAGCCCCAGCATTTT
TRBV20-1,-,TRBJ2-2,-,CSARDTRGGTGELFF,TGCAGTGCTAGAGATACGAGGGGAGGCACCGGGGAGCTGTTTTTT
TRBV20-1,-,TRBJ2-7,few,CSAENRGGPYEQYF,TGCAGTGCCGAAAACAGGGGAGGACCCTACGAGCAGTACTTC
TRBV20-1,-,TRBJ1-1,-,CSAMAGDVEAFF,TGCAGTGCTATGGCAGGGGACGTAGAAGCTTTCTTT
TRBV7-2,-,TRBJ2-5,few,CASTRSRGFETQYF,TGTGCCAGCACCAGGTCCCGGGGCTTCGAGACCCAGTACTTC
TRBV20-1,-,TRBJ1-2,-,CSAASTGVPIYGYTF,TGCAGTGCCGCGTCCACGGGGGTTCCCATCTATGGCTACACCTTC
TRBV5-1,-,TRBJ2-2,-,CASSDDGWNTGELFF,TGCGCCAGCAGCGACGACGGATGGAACACCGGGGAGCTGTTTTTT
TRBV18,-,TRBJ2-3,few,CASSLRVLRITDTQYF,TGTGCCAGCTCACTCCGGGTCCTTCGGATCACAGATACGCAGTATTTT
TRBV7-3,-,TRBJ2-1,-,CASAAATYNEQFF,TGTGCCAGCGCAGCGGCCACGTACAATGAGCAGTTCTTC
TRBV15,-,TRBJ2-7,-,CATSEADSYEQYF,TGTGCCACCAGCGAGGCAGACTCCTACGAGCAGTACTTC
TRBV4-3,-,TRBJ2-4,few,CASSQEWDKFLGNIQYF,TGCGCCAGCAGCCAAGAATGGGACAAATTCCTGGGAAACATTCAGTACTTC
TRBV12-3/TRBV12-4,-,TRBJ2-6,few,CASRSGNSGANVLTF,TGTGCCAGCAGATCCGGGAACTCTGGGGCCAACGTCCTGACTTTC
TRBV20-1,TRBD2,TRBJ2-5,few,CSARGASGGTQETQYF,TGCAGTGCTAGAGGAGCGAGCGGGGGGACCCAAGAGACCCAGTACTTC
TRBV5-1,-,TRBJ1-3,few,CASSLMGEVDTIYF,TGCGCCAGCAGCTTGATGGGAGAGGTGGACACCATATATTTT
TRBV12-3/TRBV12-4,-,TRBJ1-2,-,CASTLSSDNYGYTF,TGTGCCAGCACTCTTTCGTCCGATAACTATGGCTACACCTTC
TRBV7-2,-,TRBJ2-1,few,CASSPPTASYNEQFF,TGTGCCAGCAGCCCCCCGACTGCCTCCTACAATGAGCAGTTCTTC
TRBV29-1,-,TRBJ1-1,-,CSVELDPEAFF,TGCAGCGTTGAATTGGATCCTGAAGCTTTCTTT
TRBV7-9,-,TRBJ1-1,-,CASSSRGSLVTEAFF,TGTGCCAGCAGCTCTAGGGGGTCCCTAGTCACTGAAGCTTTCTTT
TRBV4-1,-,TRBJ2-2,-,CASRDPTAHSNAGELFF,TGCGCCAGCAGAGACCCCACGGCCCATTCGAACGCCGGGGAGCTGTTTTTT
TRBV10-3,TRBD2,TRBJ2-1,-,CAISGTSGGYNEQFF,TGTGCCATCAGTGGGACTAGCGGGGGATACAATGAGCAGTTCTTC
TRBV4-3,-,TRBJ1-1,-,CASSQTQILNTEAFF,TGCGCCAGCAGCCAGACACAGATTCTGAACACTGAAGCTTTCTTT
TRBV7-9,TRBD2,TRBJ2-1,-,CASSIMTSGEEQFF,TGTGCCAGCAGCATAATGACTAGCGGGGAGGAGCAGTTCTTC
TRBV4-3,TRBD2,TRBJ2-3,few,CASSQEQRGRADTQYF,TGCGCCAGCAGCCAAGAGCAGCGGGGTAGGGCAGATACGCAGTATTTT
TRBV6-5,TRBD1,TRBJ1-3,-,CASSGQGGNGNTIYF,TGTGCCAGCTCGGGACAGGGGGGTAATGGAAACACCATATATTTT
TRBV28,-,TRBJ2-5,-,CASSVGSKETQYF,TGTGCCAGCAGTGTCGGATCGAAAGAGACCCAGTACTTC
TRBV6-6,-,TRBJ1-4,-,CASSPPNREKLFF,TGTGCCAGCAGCCCCCCGAACCGAGAAAAACTGTTTTTT
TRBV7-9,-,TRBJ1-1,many,CASSSVLGLGAEAFF,TGTGCCAGCAGCTCCGTGTTGGGGTTGGGGGCTGAAGCTTTCTTT
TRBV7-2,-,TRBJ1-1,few,CASSLGGAGARSTEAFF,TGTGCCAGCAGCTTAGGCGGGGCAGGGGCTAGGAGCACTGAAGCTTTCTTT
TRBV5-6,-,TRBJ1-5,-,CASSEQGGGQPQHF,TGTGCCAGCAGTGAACAGGGTGGGGGTCAGCCCCAGCATTTT
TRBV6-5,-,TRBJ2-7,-,CASSRSGISIRAYEQYF,TGTGCCAGCAGCCGATCGGGAATCTCAATCCGGGCCTACGAGCAGTACTTC
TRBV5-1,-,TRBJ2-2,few,CASSRWDSNTGELFF,TGCGCCAGCAGCCGCTGGGACTCAAACACCGGGGAGCTGTTTTTT
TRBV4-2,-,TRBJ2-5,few,CASSQDRAGAYQETQYF,TGTGCCAGCAGCCAAGATAGGGCGGGGGCGTACCAAGAGACCCAGTACTTC
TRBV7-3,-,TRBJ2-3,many,CASSPGTSTDTQYF,TGTGCCAGCAGCCCGGGGACTAGCACAGATACGCAGTATTTT